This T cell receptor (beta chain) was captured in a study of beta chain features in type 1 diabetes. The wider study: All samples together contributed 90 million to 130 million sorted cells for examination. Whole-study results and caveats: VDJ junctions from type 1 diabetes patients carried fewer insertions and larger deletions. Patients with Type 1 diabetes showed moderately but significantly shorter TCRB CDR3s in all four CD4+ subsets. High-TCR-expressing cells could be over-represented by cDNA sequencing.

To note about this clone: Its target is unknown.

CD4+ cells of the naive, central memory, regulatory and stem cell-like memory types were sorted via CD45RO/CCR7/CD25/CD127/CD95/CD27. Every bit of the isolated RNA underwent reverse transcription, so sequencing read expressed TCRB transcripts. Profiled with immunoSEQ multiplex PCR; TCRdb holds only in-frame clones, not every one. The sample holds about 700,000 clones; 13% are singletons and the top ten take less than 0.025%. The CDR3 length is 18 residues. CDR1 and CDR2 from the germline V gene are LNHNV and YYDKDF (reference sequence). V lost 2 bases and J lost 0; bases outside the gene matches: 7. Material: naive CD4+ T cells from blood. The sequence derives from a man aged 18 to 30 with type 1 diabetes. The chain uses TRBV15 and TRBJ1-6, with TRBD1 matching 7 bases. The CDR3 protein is CATSRQGTVSSYNSPLHF. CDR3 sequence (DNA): TGTGCCACCAGCAGACAAGGGACAGTAAGCTCCTATAATTCACCCCTCCACTTT.